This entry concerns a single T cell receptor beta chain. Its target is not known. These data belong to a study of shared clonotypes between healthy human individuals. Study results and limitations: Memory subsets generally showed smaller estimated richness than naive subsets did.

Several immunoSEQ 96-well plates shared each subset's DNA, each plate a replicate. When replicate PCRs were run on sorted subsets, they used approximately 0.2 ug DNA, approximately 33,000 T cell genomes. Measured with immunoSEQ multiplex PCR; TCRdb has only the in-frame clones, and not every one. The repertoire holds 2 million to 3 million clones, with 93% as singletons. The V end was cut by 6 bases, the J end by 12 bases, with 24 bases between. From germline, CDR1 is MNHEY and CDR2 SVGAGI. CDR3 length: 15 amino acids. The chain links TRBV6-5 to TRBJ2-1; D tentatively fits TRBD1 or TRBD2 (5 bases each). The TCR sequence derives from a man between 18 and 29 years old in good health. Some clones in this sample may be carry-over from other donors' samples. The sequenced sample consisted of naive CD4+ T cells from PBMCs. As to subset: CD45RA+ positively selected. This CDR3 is CASRGRDRGGSAQFF. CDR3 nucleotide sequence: TGTGCCAGCAGGGGCCGGGACCGGGGTGGCAGCGCGCAGTTCTTC.